These T cell receptor beta chains were read from a single sample in a study of blood T cell repertoires in COVID-19. The repertoire was sequenced with immunoSEQ multiplex PCR; TCRdb's copy has only in-frame clones and lacks some. The data contain 200,000 to 250,000 clones, around 88% of them singletons. The material sequenced was peripheral blood. These receptors were collected from a man younger than 35 with active or convalescent COVID-19. The CDR3 runs from the conserved cysteine through the conserved F or W. The D gene is left open where the match is weak.

D,J,V,DNA,CDR3
TRBD2,TRBJ2-1,TRBV5-6,TGTGCCAGCAGGAGAGCGGGAGGGCCGATTGATGAGCAGTTCTTC,CASRRAGGPIDEQFF
.,TRBJ1-6,TRBV10-3,TGTGCCATCAGTGTGCAGGGAGGGGACGGTTCACCCCTCCACTTT,CAISVQGGDGSPLHF
.,TRBJ2-7,TRBV7-9,TGTGCCAGCAGCTTAGGGCAGCCGGGGGACGAGCAGTACTTC,CASSLGQPGDEQYF
TRBD2,TRBJ2-1,TRBV30,TGTGCCTGTCTAGGACTAGCCTACAATGAGCAGTTCTTC,CACLGLAYNEQFF
.,TRBJ1-1,TRBV19,TGTGCCAGTAGTGATACCCCCACAAGGGGTGGGACTGAAGCTTTCTTT,CASSDTPTRGGTEAFF
.,TRBJ1-1,TRBV4-2,TGTGCCAGCAGCCCCAGCCCAGGGGCCCCTGTCGCTTTCTTT,CASSPSPGAPVAFF
TRBD1,TRBJ1-1,TRBV3-1/TRBV3-2,TGTGCCAGCAGCCAAGGACAGGGGGTTGGAAACACTGAAGCTTTCTTT,CASSQGQGVGNTEAFF
.,TRBJ2-3,TRBV6-5,TGTGCCAGCAGTTACTCGAATCTGGCGGGACTTGATACGCAGTATTTT,CASSYSNLAGLDTQYF
TRBD1,TRBJ1-2,TRBV5-6,TGTGCCAGCAGCTTGGTGGACAGGGGTCGTGGCTACACCTTC,CASSLVDRGRGYTF
.,TRBJ2-5,TRBV14,TGTGCCAGCAGCCAAGGGGTAGGGGGAATGGAGACCCAGTACTTC,CASSQGVGGMETQYF
TRBD1,TRBJ2-3,TRBV5-4,TGTGCCAGCAGCTTGCAAGGGGGCTTTAGCGCAGATACGCAGTATTTT,CASSLQGGFSADTQYF
.,TRBJ1-1,TRBV4-1,TGCGCCAGCAGCCAACGGGACATTTCGAACACTGAAGCTTTCTTT,CASSQRDISNTEAFF
TRBD1,TRBJ2-7,TRBV19,TGTGCCACTCTCGGACAGGCAATCAACGAGCAGTACTTC,CATLGQAINEQYF
.,TRBJ1-1,TRBV29-1,TGCAGCGCCGCAGGGTTCATGAACACTGAAGCTTTCTTT,CSAAGFMNTEAFF
TRBD2,TRBJ2-3,TRBV4-3,TGCGCCAGCAGCCAAGAGACTAGCGGGAGGACGCAGTATTTT,CASSQETSGRTQYF
.,TRBJ1-5,TRBV28,TGTGCCAGCAGGTACAGGGTTAGCAATCAGCCCCAGCATTTT,CASRYRVSNQPQHF
.,TRBJ2-5,TRBV3-1/TRBV3-2,TGTGCCAGCAGCCTTCGAAACAGGGTCTGGGAGACCCAGTACTTC,CASSLRNRVWETQYF
.,TRBJ1-1,TRBV3-1/TRBV3-2,TGTGCCAGCAGCCGAGACCTCTGGAACACTGAAGCTTTCTTT,CASSRDLWNTEAFF
TRBD1,TRBJ1-1,TRBV5-1,TGCGCCAGCAGCATTACAGGGACAGGCACTGAAGCTTTCTTT,CASSITGTGTEAFF
TRBD1,TRBJ1-2,TRBV5-4,TGTGCCAGCAGCTTGGTGGGCAGGGGGAACTATGGCTACACCTTC,CASSLVGRGNYGYTF
TRBD2,TRBJ2-7,TRBV7-2,TGTGCCAGCACCTCCCGTAGCGGGAGCTCACCGTACGAGCAGTACTTC,CASTSRSGSSPYEQYF
.,TRBJ2-5,TRBV19,TGTGCCAGTAGTAGACACGGGACACAGTACCAAGAGACCCAGTACTTC,CASSRHGTQYQETQYF